Listed here are 20 T cell receptor beta chains from one sample, sequenced in a study of cytomegalovirus exposure and HLA in healthy donors. The data were produced by immunoSEQ multiplex PCR, yet TCRdb's version contains in-frame clones alone and is incomplete. The repertoire consists of over 110,000 clones, with around nine tenths occurring once and the leading ten covering 8.5% to 9.5%. The sequenced material came from PBMCs. Receptors were obtained from a man between 18 and 29 years old in good health and CMV-seropositive.

This chain joins TRBV19 and TRBJ2-7; D gene ambiguous. The CDR3 is 15 amino acids. Looked up from germline, CDR1 is LNHDA and CDR2 is SQIVND (reference sequence). V lost 6 bases and J 0 bases, leaving 15 bases between the germline ends. The CDR3 spells CASSPSIRSSYEQYF. CDR3 coding DNA: TGTGCCAGTAGCCCCTCCATCCGGAGCTCCTACGAGCAGTACTTC.

V usage is TRBV18 and J usage is TRBJ2-1; D may be TRBD2 (5 bases). Trimming removed 2 bases from V and 9 bases from J, with 20 bases in between. Germline CDR1 is KGHSH and CDR2 is LQKENI. The CDR3 has 16 amino acids. The CDR3 loop is CASSPSNQASSVEQFF. The DNA of the CDR3 is TGTGCCAGCTCACCATCCAATCAGGCTAGCTCTGTTGAGCAGTTCTTC.

This clone was detected only a few times. CDR3 DNA: TGTGCCAGCAGGGGGACAGGTGTTAATTCACCCCTCCACTTT. It yields the protein CASRGTGVNSPLHF. The V gene is TRBV25-1, the J gene TRBJ1-6, with 8 bases identical to TRBD1. V was pared by 6 bases and J by 6 bases, with 4 bases of the junction left unmatched. CDR1 is MGHDK and CDR2 is SYGVNS in the germline V gene. The CDR3 runs 14 residues.

The chain combines TRBV7-8 with TRBJ2-5; possibly TRBD1 for D (6 bases). This CDR3 region has 13 residues. Germline assignment: CDR1 SGHVS and CDR2 FQNEAQ. V lost 5 bases and J lost 4, with 11 bases in between. The CDR3: CASSTRGPETQYF. DNA for the CDR3: TGTGCCAGCAGCACCAGGGGTCCAGAGACCCAGTACTTC. Together with reference TRBV7-8 and TRBJ2-5, the CDR3 gives the full variable domain: GAGVSQSPRYKVAKRGQDVALRCDPISGHVSLFWYQQALGQGPEFLTYFQNEAQLDKSGLPSDRFFAERPEGSVSTLKIQRTQQEDSAVYLCASSTRGPETQYFGPGTRLLVL.

The V and J genes are TRBV6-5 and TRBJ1-5; D is possibly TRBD1 (6 bases). This CDR3 contains 14 residues. CDR1 MNHEY and CDR2 SVGAGI come from the germline V gene. The germline V and J ends were trimmed by 2 bases and 1 base, with 6 bases remaining between them. In DNA form, the CDR3 reads TGTGCCAGCAGTTACCAGGGGAGCAATCAGCCCCAGCATTTT. It translates to CASSYQGSNQPQHF.

The genes are TRBV10-1 and TRBJ1-1; D is uncertain. Trimming pared 0 bases from V and 8 bases from J, leaving 7 bases between. Looked up from germline, CDR1 is WNHNN and CDR2 is SYGVQD (reference sequence). This CDR3 has 12 residues. The CDR3 is CASSESAGEAFF. In DNA, the CDR3 is TGCGCCAGCAGTGAGTCAGCGGGAGAAGCTTTCTTT.

V is TRBV7-8 and J is TRBJ2-7; 7 bases map to TRBD2. The CDR3 runs 15 residues. Germline CDR1 is SGHVS and CDR2 is FQNEAQ. The ends lost 0 bases at V and 2 bases at J; junction bases unmatched: 4. The CDR3 DNA follows: TGTGCCAGCAGCTTAGCTGCGGGAGAAGCCTACGAGCAGTACTTC. Encoded protein: CASSLAAGEAYEQYF. Using reference TRBV7-8 and TRBJ2-7 for the parts outside the CDR3, the full variable domain is GAGVSQSPRYKVAKRGQDVALRCDPISGHVSLFWYQQALGQGPEFLTYFQNEAQLDKSGLPSDRFFAERPEGSVSTLKIQRTQQEDSAVYLCASSLAAGEAYEQYFGPGTRLTVT.

This chain joins TRBV18 and TRBJ2-6, with TRBD1 matching 11 bases. The J segment lost 4 bases and the V segment lost 0 bases, leaving 8 bases of the junction unmatched. The germline gives CDR1 KGHSH, CDR2 LQKENI. The CDR3 runs to 19 residues. This CDR3 reads CASSPPGQGVRTGANVLTF. The CDR3 DNA follows: TGTGCCAGCTCACCACCGGGACAGGGGGTACGGACGGGGGCCAACGTCCTGACTTTC.

This clone showed up many times. The V and J genes are TRBV10-1 and TRBJ2-7, with 10 bases fitting TRBD1. V shed 5 bases, J shed 0 bases, and the junction held 7 bases outside the gene matches. This CDR3 has 16 amino acids. Germline lookup yields CDR1 WNHNN and CDR2 SYGVQD (reference sequence). The DNA for the CDR3 is TGCGCCAGCAGTTATCGCCGGGACAGGGGCTCCTACGAGCAGTACTTC. Its protein product is CASSYRRDRGSYEQYF.

This clone was detected once. The CDR3 is CASSYSTGYDEQYF. CDR3 in DNA: TGTGCCAGCAGTTACTCGACAGGGTATGACGAGCAGTACTTC. The V call is TRBV6-6, the J call TRBJ2-7, with TRBD1 matching 7 bases. V dropped 0 bases and J dropped 5; count of bases not matched to a gene: 4. CDR3 length equals 14 residues. Looked up from germline, CDR1 is MNHNY and CDR2 is SVGAGI (reference sequence).

V and J are TRBV9 and TRBJ2-5, with no clear D. The CDR3 is 14 amino acids. Germline V gene lookup returns CDR1 SGDLS and CDR2 YYNGEE. The germline V and J ends were trimmed by 0 bases and 1 base, with 7 bases remaining between them. CDR3 loop: CASSVEVSQETQYF. CDR3 nucleotides: TGTGCCAGCAGCGTAGAAGTCAGCCAAGAGACCCAGTACTTC.

The rearrangement links TRBV6-1 to TRBJ1-3, with 7 bases lining up with TRBD1. V was clipped by 6 bases and J by 0 bases; unmatched bases: 5. The CDR3 is made up of 15 amino acids. The germline gives CDR1 MNHNS, CDR2 SASEGT. CDR3 sequence (DNA): TGTGCCAGCAGAAGGACAGGTTCCTCTGGAAACACCATATATTTT. Amino acids: CASRRTGSSGNTIYF.

CDR3 nucleotide sequence: TGTGCCAGCAGCGGGGGACAGTCCACTGAAGCTTTCTTT. Protein sequence: CASSGGQSTEAFF. This rearrangement joins TRBV9 to TRBJ1-1; 7 positions agree with TRBD1. The CDR3 contains 13 residues. The germline V gene encodes CDR1 SGDLS and CDR2 YYNGEE. The J segment lost 4 bases and the V segment lost 3 bases, leaving 3 bases of the junction unmatched.

The CDR3 region is CASSKIREVGNTIYF. CDR3 nucleotide sequence: TGTGCCAGCAGCAAAATTCGTGAGGTCGGAAACACCATATATTTT. The genes are TRBV21-1 and TRBJ1-3. TRBV21-1 is annotated as a pseudogene. The CDR3 runs to 15 residues.

The chain carries TRBV4-1 and TRBJ1-5; D uncertain. CDR1 MGHRA and CDR2 YSYEKL come from the germline V gene. V lost 2 bases and J lost 5, with 7 bases in between. The CDR3 runs 13 residues. CDR3 region: CASSQTGYQPQHF. CDR3 coding DNA: TGCGCCAGCAGCCAAACCGGTTATCAGCCCCAGCATTTT.

The rearrangement joins TRBV21-1 to TRBJ1-1; the DNA was not used to check the table's D call, TRBD1. TRBV21-1 represents a pseudogene. The CDR3 consists of 14 residues. In nucleotides, the CDR3 is TGTGCCAGCAGCAAAGAGGGGATCAGGACTGAAGCTTTCTTT. It encodes CASSKEGIRTEAFF.

The chain links TRBV10-3 to TRBJ2-7, with 7 bases identical to TRBD2. CDR1 ENHRY and CDR2 SYGVKD come from the germline V gene. V dropped 6 bases and J dropped 2; count of bases not matched to a gene: 10. CDR3 length equals 15 residues. For the CDR3, the DNA is TGTGCCATCAGACCCGGCTCGGGAGGTACCTACGAGCAGTACTTC. Its protein product is CAIRPGSGGTYEQYF.

V is TRBV27 and J is TRBJ2-5, with TRBD2 as a possible D gene (7 bases). CDR1 is MNHEY and CDR2 is SMNVEV in the germline V gene (reference sequence). V shed 2 bases and J shed 4 bases, with 14 bases lying between them. The CDR3 spans 15 residues. CDR3: CASSLMRGGRETQYF. Written as DNA, the CDR3 is TGTGCCAGCAGTTTAATGAGGGGGGGCCGAGAGACCCAGTACTTC.

In this sample, this clone turned up a few times. The chain links TRBV6-5 to TRBJ1-2, with 11 bases matching TRBD1. CDR1 and CDR2 (germline): MNHEY, SVGAGI. CDR3 length: 16 residues. The junction had 7 bases not matched to a gene; V was cut back by 0 bases and J by 7 bases. The CDR3 region has the DNA TGTGCCAGCAGTTACTCGAGTCGGACAGGGGGCGGTGGCTACACCTTC. Translation gives CASSYSSRTGGGGYTF.

The chain couples TRBV10-1 to TRBJ2-3; a weak D match, TRBD2 (6 bases). The CDR3 runs 14 residues. The V and J ends lost 3 bases and 5 bases respectively, with 12 bases between them. Germline lookup yields CDR1 WNHNN and CDR2 SYGVQD (reference sequence). CDR3: CASSDTLGGDTQYF. CDR3 in DNA: TGCGCCAGCAGTGACACCCTGGGAGGAGATACGCAGTATTTT.